These 10 T cell receptor beta chains were all obtained from the same sample, sequenced in a study of T cell responses to AZD1222 COVID-19 vaccine. Data came from immunoSEQ multiplex PCR; TCRdb stores just in-frame clones and leaves some out. Of 100,000 to 150,000 clones detected, about 89% appear once; the ten largest clones hold about 29%. This material consisted of peripheral blood, taken on day 0 of AZD1222 vaccination. The receptors were gathered from an adult in good health.

CDR3 sequence reads: CASGMGQGGQETQYF. The CDR3 DNA is TGTGCTAGTGGCATGGGACAGGGAGGTCAGGAGACCCAGTACTTC. This chain joins TRBV12-5 and TRBJ2-5; TRBD1 matches at 9 bases. CDR3 length: 15 residues. V trimming: 6 bases; J trimming: 5 bases; junction bases outside the gene matches: 10. Germline V gene sequence: CDR1 LGHNT, CDR2 FRNRAP.

This chain uses TRBV7-2 with TRBJ2-1, with 12 bases identical to TRBD2. The J segment lost 9 bases and the V segment lost 1 base, leaving 7 bases of the junction unmatched. The CDR3 length is 16 residues. Germline values: CDR1 SGHTA, CDR2 FQGNSA. For the CDR3, the DNA is TGTGCCAGCAGCTTAGTGTCTAGCGGGAGGGCCGTTGAGCAGTTCTTC. This translates into CASSLVSSGRAVEQFF.

The rearrangement joins TRBV4-2 to TRBJ2-6; D unresolved. Trimming took 0 bases from V and 0 from J, leaving 6 bases between them. The CDR3 covers 16 residues. Germline CDR1 is LGHNA and CDR2 is YNFKEQ. CDR3 loop: CASSQDTSSGANVLTF. CDR3 nucleotides: TGTGCCAGCAGCCAAGATACGAGCTCTGGGGCCAACGTCCTGACTTTC.

About this clone itself: Other DNA sequences in the sample encode the same CDR3. J is TRBJ2-7 and V is TRBV3-1 (or the pseudogene TRBV3-2); no reliable D call. CDR3 length equals 13 residues. With 3 bases removed from V and 1 base from J, the gap between germline ends came to 7 bases. Germline V CDR1 and CDR2: LGHDT, YNNKEL (reference sequence). In nucleotides, the CDR3 is TGTGCCAGCAGCCAGGAGAAATCCTACGAGCAGTACTTC. The encoded protein is CASSQEKSYEQYF.

The CDR3 DNA is TGTGCCAGCAGCCAAGTCTCGGGACAGCAGGGACTAGCGGGAGGTGGGCACACCGGGGAGCTGTTTTTT. As protein: CASSQVSGQQGLAGGGHTGELFF. The chain uses TRBV4-2 and TRBJ2-2; 15 nucleotides line up with TRBD2. Trimming cost V 1 base and J 3 bases; bases outside gene matches: 18. The CDR3 consists of 23 residues. The germline gives CDR1 LGHNA, CDR2 YNFKEQ.

This clone appeared a few times. The chain is built from TRBV9 and TRBJ2-2; a weak D match, TRBD1 (6 bases). V lost 3 bases and J 0 bases, leaving 15 bases between the germline ends. The CDR3 covers 17 residues. The V gene's germline CDR1 is SGDLS and CDR2 YYNGEE. In DNA, the CDR3 is TGTGCCAGCAGCGACTCGAGCAGGGGACCGAACACCGGGGAGCTGTTTTTT. Translated, it gives CASSDSSRGPNTGELFF.

The chain uses TRBV6-5 and TRBJ1-1, with D uncertain. CDR1 and CDR2 (germline): MNHEY, SVGAGI. The CDR3 spans 13 residues. The V end was cut by 8 bases, the J end by 2 bases, with 12 bases between. Here the CDR3 reads CASGERANTEAFF. The DNA of the CDR3 is TGTGCCAGCGGGGAACGGGCCAACACTGAAGCTTTCTTT.

V is TRBV3-1 (or the pseudogene TRBV3-2) and J is TRBJ2-3, with 9 positions matching TRBD1. J gave up 0 bases and V 2 bases, and 3 bases lay outside the gene matches. The CDR3 is 16 amino acids. From germline, CDR1 is LGHDT and CDR2 YNNKEL (reference sequence). In DNA form, the CDR3 reads TGTGCCAGCAGCCAATGGACAGGGGCTAGCACAGATACGCAGTATTTT. Protein sequence: CASSQWTGASTDTQYF.

The rearrangement uses TRBV6-5 and TRBJ1-4; no firm D call. The germline V gene encodes CDR1 MNHEY and CDR2 SVGAGI. The CDR3 extends over 11 amino acids. The V end was cut by 6 bases, the J end by 12 bases, with 11 bases between. CDR3 residues: CASSPGFELFF. The CDR3 bases are TGTGCCAGCAGCCCCGGATTCGAACTGTTTTTT.

The rearrangement links TRBV3-1 (or the pseudogene TRBV3-2) to TRBJ2-7; D gene uncertain. Trimming cost V 4 bases and J 3 bases, with 13 bases left between them. The CDR3 consists of 14 residues. CDR1 is LGHDT, CDR2 YNNKEL, per germline (reference sequence). CDR3 sequence: CASSLLVASYEQYF. The CDR3 DNA reads TGTGCCAGCAGCCTGCTAGTGGCGAGCTACGAGCAGTACTTC.